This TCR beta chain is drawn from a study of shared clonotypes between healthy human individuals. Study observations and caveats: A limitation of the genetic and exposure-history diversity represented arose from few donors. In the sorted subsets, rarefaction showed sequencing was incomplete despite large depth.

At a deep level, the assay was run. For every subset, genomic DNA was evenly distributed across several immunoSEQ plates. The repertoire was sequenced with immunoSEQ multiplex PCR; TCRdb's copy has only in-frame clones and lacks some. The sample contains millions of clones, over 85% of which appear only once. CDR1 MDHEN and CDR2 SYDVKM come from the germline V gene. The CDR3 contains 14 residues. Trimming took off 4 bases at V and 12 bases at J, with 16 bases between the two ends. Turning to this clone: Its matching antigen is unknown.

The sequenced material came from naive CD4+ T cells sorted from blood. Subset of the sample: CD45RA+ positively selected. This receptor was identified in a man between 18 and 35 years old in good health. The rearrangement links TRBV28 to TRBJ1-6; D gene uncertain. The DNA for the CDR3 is TGTGCCAGCAGTTCCCTTGGTGACGCTGGACCCCTCCACTTT. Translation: CASSSLGDAGPLHF. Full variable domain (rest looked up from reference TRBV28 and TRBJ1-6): DVKVTQSSRYLVKRTGEKVFLECVQDMDHENMFWYRQDPGLGLRLIYFSYDVKMKEKGDIPEGYSVSREKKERFSLILESASTNQTSMYLCASSSLGDAGPLHFGNGTRLTVT.